The rows below give T cell receptor beta chains drawn from one sample of a study of radiotherapy plus CTLA-4 blockade in lung cancer. Sequencing used immunoSEQ multiplex PCR; TCRdb keeps in-frame clones, though not all of them. The sample has over 75,000 clones, 83% seen once. The material was peripheral blood, obtained from a patient treated with radiotherapy plus ipilimumab. These receptor sequences come from a human donor with non-small cell lung cancer who had stable disease on radiotherapy plus ipilimumab. Both conserved end residues are part of each CDR3. The order of the fields is CDR3 protein, CDR3 DNA, D gene, clone size, V gene, J gene. D genes are given only for firm matches. Clone sizes are given selectively: once, few, many, or a class where the clone is expanded.

CASLNSVDQPQHF	TGTGCCAGCTTAAACAGCGTCGATCAGCCCCAGCATTTT	-	-	TRBV28	TRBJ1-5
CSVKGGGTDTQYF	TGCAGCGTCAAAGGGGGCGGTACAGATACGCAGTATTTT	TRBD1	-	TRBV29-1	TRBJ2-3
CATSSVLGPYEQYF	TGTGCCACCAGCTCTGTTCTTGGACCTTACGAGCAGTACTTC	-	-	TRBV15	TRBJ2-7
CASGNLVGVGGDTQYF	TGTGCTAGTGGTAACTTAGTCGGGGTTGGCGGAGATACGCAGTATTTT	-	-	TRBV12-5	TRBJ2-3
CASRSSRSGYTF	TGTGCCAGCAGAAGCAGTAGGTCTGGCTACACCTTC	-	-	TRBV7-9	TRBJ1-2
CASSYEGGNTGELFF	TGTGCCAGCAGTTACGAGGGAGGGAACACCGGGGAGCTGTTTTTT	-	-	TRBV6-6	TRBJ2-2
CASSLRLAGEQFF	TGTGCCAGCAGCTTGAGACTAGCGGGAGAGCAGTTCTTC	TRBD2	-	TRBV5-6	TRBJ2-1
CAWSVSRVSNEQFF	TGTGCCTGGAGTGTAAGCAGGGTAAGCAATGAGCAGTTCTTC	-	-	TRBV30	TRBJ2-1
CASSPKFTNTEAFF	TGTGCCAGCTCACCAAAGTTCACGAACACTGAAGCTTTCTTT	-	-	TRBV18	TRBJ1-1
CASSFIRGSADTQYF	TGTGCCAGCAGTTTCATCAGGGGGAGCGCAGATACGCAGTATTTT	TRBD1	-	TRBV27	TRBJ2-3
CASSPLGTSGPSTDTQYF	TGCGCCAGCAGCCCCCTCGGGACTAGCGGGCCAAGCACAGATACGCAGTATTTT	TRBD2	few	TRBV5-1	TRBJ2-3
CASSQVPGQINSPLHF	TGCGCCAGCAGCCAAGTTCCGGGACAGATTAATTCACCCCTCCACTTT	TRBD1	-	TRBV4-1	TRBJ1-6
CASSPPDRGPFSNQPQHF	TGTGCCAGTAGTCCCCCAGACAGGGGACCTTTTAGCAATCAGCCCCAGCATTTT	TRBD1	-	TRBV19	TRBJ1-5
CASSLGAGGETQYF	TGTGCCAGCAGCCTCGGGGCGGGTGGAGAGACCCAGTACTTC	-	-	TRBV5-5	TRBJ2-5
CASSSPILFGGTDTQYF	TGTGCCAGCAGCTCCCCTATTCTATTTGGAGGCACAGATACGCAGTATTTT	-	-	TRBV7-9	TRBJ2-3
CASSGALNTEAFF	TGTGCCAGCAGCGGGGCCCTGAACACTGAAGCTTTCTTT	-	-	TRBV28	TRBJ1-1
CASRAAGGSYNEQFF	TGTGCCAGCAGAGCAGCGGGAGGATCCTACAATGAGCAGTTCTTC	TRBD2	-	TRBV2	TRBJ2-1
CASGLDHGTGTYEQYF	TGTGCTAGTGGTCTTGATCACGGGACAGGGACCTACGAGCAGTACTTC	TRBD1	-	TRBV12-5	TRBJ2-7
CAWSLGTGQSPLHF	TGTGCCTGGAGCCTAGGGACAGGGCAATCACCCCTCCACTTT	TRBD1	-	TRBV30	TRBJ1-6
CASSLTGLGETQYF	TGTGCCAGCAGCTTGACAGGGCTGGGAGAGACCCAGTACTTC	TRBD1	-	TRBV7-6	TRBJ2-5
CASSDSQVVRNQPQHF	TGTGCCAGCAGTGATTCCCAGGTGGTTCGCAATCAGCCCCAGCATTTT	-	-	TRBV2	TRBJ1-5
CASTPGNSYEQYF	TGCGCCAGCACACCGGGAAACTCCTACGAGCAGTACTTC	-	few	TRBV5-1	TRBJ2-7
CAGSLLTGELFF	TGTGCCGGCAGCCTGCTCACCGGGGAGCTGTTTTTT	-	-	TRBV28	TRBJ2-2
CASKITTAAQETQYF	TGTGCCAGCAAAATTACAACGGCTGCTCAAGAGACCCAGTACTTC	-	-	TRBV7-9	TRBJ2-5
CSARGGETQYF	TGCAGTGCTAGAGGGGGAGAGACCCAGTACTTC	-	-	TRBV20-1	TRBJ2-5
CASSEGAGVTDTQYF	TGTGCCAGCAGTGAAGGCGCGGGGGTCACAGATACGCAGTATTTT	TRBD2	few	TRBV6-4	TRBJ2-3
CASGGGDRGELRANEKLFF	TGTGCCAGCGGTGGTGGAGACAGGGGGGAGTTGAGGGCTAATGAAAAACTGTTTTTT	-	-	TRBV21-1	TRBJ1-4
CASRYPTGDNSPLHF	TGTGCCAGCCGCTACCCGACAGGGGATAATTCACCCCTCCACTTT	TRBD1	-	TRBV7-2	TRBJ1-6
CASTGGRGQLGNQPQHF	TGTGCCAGCACTGGAGGCAGGGGCCAATTGGGCAATCAGCCCCAGCATTTT	-	once	TRBV28	TRBJ1-5